Following are 32 T cell receptor beta chains from one sample sequenced in a study of cytomegalovirus exposure and HLA in healthy donors. Amplification used 60 Vbeta primers and 13 Jbeta primers. The repertoire was sequenced with immunoSEQ multiplex PCR; TCRdb's copy has only in-frame clones and lacks some. The sample contains around 140,000 clones, around 80% of which appear only once. The specimen sequenced was PBMCs. These receptors all come from a man younger than 35 in good health and CMV-seropositive.

This clone was seen just once. The J gene is TRBJ2-7, the V gene TRBV25-1, with 10 bases matching TRBD1. The CDR3 is made up of 16 amino acids. Germline CDR1 reads MGHDK; CDR2 reads SYGVNS. Trimming removed 7 bases from V and 3 bases from J; junction bases left unmatched: 12. The CDR3 spells CASTTPPGDRGYEQYF. The DNA for the CDR3 is TGTGCCAGCACCACGCCCCCCGGGGACAGGGGCTACGAGCAGTACTTC.

This sequence joins TRBV6-6 and TRBJ2-5, with 10 nucleotides matching TRBD2. J lost 5 bases, V lost 2 bases, and 8 bases had no gene match. Germline V gene sequence: CDR1 MNHNY, CDR2 SVGAGI (reference sequence). The CDR3 totals 16 residues. CDR3 nucleotide sequence: TGTGCCAGCAGTTACGGAGCGGGAGGGTCGGGGGAGACCCAGTACTTC. Its translation is CASSYGAGGSGETQYF.

This clone is a singleton in its sample. The chain uses TRBV13 and TRBJ1-1; D might be TRBD1 (5 bases). There are 13 residues in the CDR3. The V and J ends lost 0 bases and 3 bases respectively, with 5 bases between them. Germline V CDR1 and CDR2: PRHDT, FYEKMQ (reference sequence). The CDR3 DNA reads TGTGCCAGCAGCTTAGGAGGGGACACTGAAGCTTTCTTT. Amino acids: CASSLGGDTEAFF.

The V call is TRBV29-1, the J call TRBJ2-7; D not certain. Trimming took 0 bases from V and 0 from J, leaving 12 bases between them. The CDR3 runs 15 residues. Germline V lookup: CDR1 SQVTM, CDR2 ANQGSEA. The CDR3 spells CSVEDRSHNSYEQYF. In nucleotides, the CDR3 is TGCAGCGTTGAAGATCGAAGTCACAACTCCTACGAGCAGTACTTC.

The V call is TRBV27, the J call TRBJ1-2; D ambiguous. Trimming shortened V by 0 bases and J by 8 bases, and 19 bases separated the two germline ends. The CDR3 spans 16 residues. CDR1 MNHEY and CDR2 SMNVEV come from the germline V gene (reference sequence). DNA for the CDR3: TGTGCCAGCAGTTTATCCCATAGCGGTGGCGCCATGGGCTACACCTTC. This sequence encodes CASSLSHSGGAMGYTF.

The genes are TRBV5-1 and TRBJ2-7; no firm D call. The CDR3 has 14 amino acids. V lost 2 bases and J lost 0, with 9 bases in between. Germline V gene sequence: CDR1 SGHRS, CDR2 YFSETQ. The CDR3 is CASSFEPSSYEQYF. The CDR3 coding sequence is TGCGCCAGCAGCTTTGAGCCGAGCTCCTACGAGCAGTACTTC.

The chain carries TRBV6-5 and TRBJ2-7; D possibly corresponds to TRBD2 (7 bases). In germline, CDR1 is MNHEY, CDR2 SVGAGI. Trimming pared 6 bases from V and 6 bases from J, leaving 18 bases between. The CDR3 loop spans 14 amino acids. As DNA, the CDR3 is TGTGCCAGCAGCGCCGGGGGCGGGGGCGGCGAGCAGTACTTC. This translates into CASSAGGGGGEQYF.

V usage is TRBV28 and J usage is TRBJ1-4; D gene unclear. The germline V gene has CDR1 MDHEN and CDR2 SYDVKM. V lost 6 bases and J 8 bases, leaving 16 bases between the germline ends. The CDR3 runs 14 residues. The CDR3 region has the DNA TGTGCCAGCAGCCCGGGGAGCGTGGCGGAAAAACTGTTTTTT. It encodes CASSPGSVAEKLFF.

The CDR3, as DNA: TGCGCCAGCAGCCAAGATTTGAAGGGTAGGGGACAAATCACAGATACGCAGTATTTT. Its protein is CASSQDLKGRGQITDTQYF. The rearrangement uses TRBV4-1 and TRBJ2-3, with TRBD1 as a possible D gene (6 bases). Trimming shortened V by 0 bases and J by 2 bases, and 21 bases separated the two germline ends. Germline lookup yields CDR1 MGHRA and CDR2 YSYEKL. The CDR3 has 19 residues.

The genes are TRBV27 and TRBJ2-7; 9 positions match TRBD2. The CDR3 sequence is 16 residues long. V was pared by 7 bases and J by 2 bases, with 12 bases of the junction left unmatched. CDR1 is MNHEY and CDR2 is SMNVEV in the germline V gene (reference sequence). CDR3 amino acids: CASKAAGGPSAYEQYF. CDR3 DNA sequence: TGTGCCAGCAAAGCCGCGGGAGGGCCCTCCGCCTACGAGCAGTACTTC.

This CDR3 reads CASSLEVAGARDTQYF. Written as DNA, the CDR3 is TGTGCCAGCAGTTTAGAGGTAGCGGGAGCAAGAGATACGCAGTATTTT. This chain joins TRBV28 and TRBJ2-3, with 9 bases lining up with TRBD2. The trim removed 2 bases at V and 5 bases at J, leaving 8 bases unmatched. Germline values: CDR1 MDHEN, CDR2 SYDVKM. The CDR3 loop spans 16 amino acids.

CDR3 DNA: TGTGCCAGCAGTTTTACAGGGCCCCCAAATCAGCCCCAGCATTTT. Protein: CASSFTGPPNQPQHF. The chain employs TRBV28 and TRBJ1-5; TRBD1 is a possible D gene (6 bases). V shed 3 bases and J shed 4 bases, with 13 bases lying between them. The length of the CDR3 is 15 residues. CDR1 is MDHEN and CDR2 is SYDVKM in the germline V gene.

As regards this clone: This CDR3 is also generated by other DNA sequences in the sample. The J gene is TRBJ1-4, the V gene TRBV30, with D hard to call. V was clipped by 4 bases and J by 8 bases, with 14 bases between them. Germline loops: CDR1 GTSNPN, CDR2 SVGIG (reference sequence). The CDR3 has 13 amino acids. Here the CDR3 reads CAWTARIAEKLFF. In DNA, the CDR3 is TGTGCCTGGACTGCCCGTATTGCGGAAAAACTGTTTTTT.

The chain is built from TRBV6-5 and TRBJ1-2, with 8 bases lining up with TRBD1. The trim removed 4 bases at V and 5 bases at J, leaving 6 bases unmatched. CDR1 MNHEY and CDR2 SVGAGI come from the germline V gene. The CDR3 loop spans 14 amino acids. CDR3 in DNA: TGTGCCAGCAGTTTCCGACAGGGGAGGTATGGCTACACCTTC. This codes for CASSFRQGRYGYTF.

This clone was seen more than once but under ten times. V gene TRBV2 combines with J gene TRBJ2-7; a weak D match, TRBD1 (6 bases). The CDR3 length is 12 residues. Germline values: CDR1 SNHLY, CDR2 FYNNEI. V lost 7 bases to trimming and J lost 4 bases, with 11 bases between them. The CDR3: CASTQGIYEQYF. The CDR3 region has the DNA TGTGCCAGCACTCAGGGGATTTACGAGCAGTACTTC.

The chain links TRBV30 to TRBJ1-2, with 7 positions matching TRBD1. Trimming took 4 bases from V and 10 from J; bases not matched to a gene: 15. Looked up from germline, CDR1 is GTSNPN and CDR2 is SVGIG (reference sequence). The CDR3 spans 14 residues. Written as DNA, the CDR3 is TGTGCCTGGAAACGATTTACCCCCGAGGGGGCCTACACCTTC. Residues: CAWKRFTPEGAYTF.

The rearrangement uses TRBV6-1 and TRBJ2-7; the match to TRBD2 covers 10 bases. The CDR3 sequence is 15 residues long. Germline CDR1 is MNHNS and CDR2 is SASEGT. With V trimmed by 7 bases and J by 0 bases, 6 bases remained unmatched. The CDR3, as DNA: TGTGCCAGCATGAGGACTAGCGGATTCTCCTACGAGCAGTACTTC. Amino acids: CASMRTSGFSYEQYF.

This clone was counted only a few times. The conserved final phenylalanine or tryptophan is absent from the CDR3, which likely points to a read error. The limits of the CDR3 on the DNA are not certain, so only TCRdb's listed CDR3 is given. The rearrangement uses TRBV12-5 and TRBJ2-7; the DNA was not used to check the table's D call, TRBD1. The germline gives CDR1 LGHNT, CDR2 FRNRAP. The CDR3 totals 12 residues, both ends included. The CDR3 loop reads CASGLVIRDRVY.

This chain links TRBV9 with TRBJ1-5; D not resolved. Germline CDR1 is SGDLS and CDR2 is YYNGEE. V lost 4 bases, J lost 0 bases, and 11 bases lay in between. This CDR3 is built from 15 residues. The CDR3, as DNA: TGTGCCAGCAGCCCCGGGATCTATAGCAATCAGCCCCAGCATTTT. This encodes CASSPGIYSNQPQHF. The full variable domain, with the rest looked up from reference TRBV9 and TRBJ1-5, is DSGVTQTPKHLITATGQRVTLRCSPRSGDLSVYWYQQSLDQGLQFLIQYYNGEERAKGNILERFSAQQFPDLHSELNLSSLELGDSALYFCASSPGIYSNQPQHFGDGTRLSIL.

The rearrangement joins TRBV15 to TRBJ2-1; 9 positions match TRBD2. Trimming cost V 0 bases and J 7 bases; bases outside gene matches: 10. The germline V gene has CDR1 LNHNV and CDR2 YYDKDF (reference sequence). The CDR3 extends over 17 amino acids. CDR3 DNA sequence: TGTGCCACCAGCAGAGATCTGGCGGGAGGGCCAGAAAATGAGCAGTTCTTC. It specifies CATSRDLAGGPENEQFF.

V usage is TRBV9 and J usage is TRBJ2-7; D might be TRBD2 (6 bases). Germline lookup yields CDR1 SGDLS and CDR2 YYNGEE. The germline V and J ends were trimmed by 2 bases and 0 bases, with 12 bases remaining between them. CDR3 length equals 15 residues. The CDR3 sequence is CASSVSSETSYEQYF. The CDR3 DNA sequence: TGTGCCAGCAGCGTTTCTAGCGAGACCTCCTACGAGCAGTACTTC.

The V gene is TRBV7-9, the J gene TRBJ2-2, with TRBD2 as a possible D gene (5 bases). CDR3 length equals 15 residues. V lost 4 bases to trimming and J lost 7 bases, with 16 bases between them. Germline lookup yields CDR1 SEHNR and CDR2 FQNEAQ (reference sequence). CDR3: CASSSGLLAGGELFF. CDR3 nucleotide sequence: TGTGCCAGCAGCTCAGGCCTCCTAGCCGGCGGGGAGCTGTTTTTT.

This clone appeared once. V is TRBV30 and J is TRBJ2-2; TRBD2 matches at 7 bases. V gave up 3 bases and J gave up 7 bases; unmatched junction bases: 11. This CDR3 spans 15 amino acids. Germline values: CDR1 GTSNPN, CDR2 SVGIG (reference sequence). CDR3 sequence reads: CAWRNGGRANGELFF. CDR3 bases: TGTGCCTGGAGGAATGGTGGGAGGGCCAACGGGGAGCTGTTTTTT.

The gene calls are TRBV2 and TRBJ2-1, with 11 bases matching TRBD2. The CDR3 contains 16 residues. CDR1 and CDR2 from the germline V gene are SNHLY and FYNNEI. V lost 3 bases to trimming and J lost 7 bases; unmatched junction nucleotides: 8. Here the CDR3 reads CASSEEGLAVRNEQFF. The CDR3 DNA follows: TGTGCCAGCAGTGAGGAGGGACTAGCGGTTAGGAATGAGCAGTTCTTC.

V usage is TRBV7-9 and J usage is TRBJ1-2; possibly TRBD1 for D (5 bases). Germline-derived CDR1 and CDR2 are SEHNR and FQNEAQ (reference sequence). V was clipped by 5 bases and J by 5 bases, with 15 bases between them. CDR3 length: 14 amino acids. The CDR3 coding sequence is TGTGCCAGCAGCATCCCGACAGATTCTTATGGCTACACCTTC. Translated, it gives CASSIPTDSYGYTF.

This clone occurred once. V and J are TRBV19 and TRBJ1-2; the D is unclear. Germline-derived CDR1 and CDR2 are LNHDA and SQIVND (reference sequence). The germline V and J ends were trimmed by 5 bases and 4 bases, with 11 bases remaining between them. The CDR3 runs to 13 residues. Here the CDR3 reads CASSRTGFYGYTF. The CDR3 region has the DNA TGTGCCAGTAGTCGTACGGGTTTCTATGGCTACACCTTC.

The genes are TRBV6-5 and TRBJ2-7; a weak D match, TRBD2 (6 bases). CDR1 is MNHEY and CDR2 is SVGAGI in the germline V gene. The CDR3 contains 12 residues. Between the trimmed V and J ends, which lost 0 bases and 7 bases, there was a span of 7 bases. CDR3 sequence: CASSYSEGEQYF. CDR3 coding DNA: TGTGCCAGCAGTTACTCGGAGGGAGAGCAGTACTTC.

The chain couples TRBV2 to TRBJ1-5; D gene unclear. This CDR3 comprises 13 residues. CDR1 and CDR2 from the germline V gene are SNHLY and FYNNEI. Between the trimmed V and J ends, which lost 7 bases and 3 bases, there was a span of 10 bases. CDR3 nucleotide sequence: TGTGCCAGCATGGTAGATTCCAATCAGCCCCAGCATTTT. Its translation is CASMVDSNQPQHF.

The chain recombines TRBV6-1 with TRBJ2-7; 7 bases match TRBD2. Germline CDR1 reads MNHNS; CDR2 reads SASEGT. V was pared by 10 bases and J by 6 bases, with 9 bases of the junction left unmatched. The CDR3 has 12 amino acids. DNA of the CDR3: TGTGCCAACGGCCGGGACTACAGCGAGCAGTACTTC. Translating it yields CANGRDYSEQYF.

V usage is TRBV5-6 and J usage is TRBJ1-2, with 8 bases matching TRBD1. The ends lost 3 bases at V and 4 bases at J; junction bases unmatched: 5. Germline-derived CDR1 and CDR2 are SGHDT and YYEEEE. The CDR3 has 14 residues. Here the CDR3 reads CASSWDRFGYGYTF. The DNA for the CDR3 is TGTGCCAGCAGCTGGGACAGGTTTGGCTATGGCTACACCTTC.

The chain is built from TRBV9 and TRBJ1-1; possible D gene TRBD1, 6 bases. From germline, CDR1 is SGDLS and CDR2 YYNGEE. CDR3 length: 15 residues. The V and J ends lost 5 bases and 2 bases respectively, with 16 bases between them. The CDR3 nucleotides read TGTGCCAGCAGGGAGGGGGGGGCTTCAAACACTGAAGCTTTCTTT. This encodes CASREGGASNTEAFF.

This clone was observed a handful of times. This chain joins TRBV28 and TRBJ2-7; D gene unclear. The CDR3 is 16 residues long. CDR1 is MDHEN, CDR2 SYDVKM, per germline. Trimming stripped 6 bases from V and 0 bases from J, with 18 bases between. The CDR3 DNA follows: TGTGCCAGCAGATCCCCCCCCAGTCCAAGCTCCTACGAGCAGTACTTC. Translation gives CASRSPPSPSSYEQYF.